This record looks at one T cell receptor (beta chain) sequence and its context. Its recognized antigen is unknown. No base qualities exist here, and no much larger clone lies one base off it. The data were taken from a study of blood T cell repertoires in COVID-19 (dated by TCRdb to about 2020). As for the study more broadly: Collaborator samples came from the United States, Italy and Spain and covered acute and convalescent phases of COVID-19. Subjects who had been exposed to COVID-19, were actively infected with it, or had recovered from it provided the deeply sampled blood TCRbeta repertoires that made up the dataset. The samples were drawn from two sources: the first 160 participants of the ongoing ImmuneRACE study, and fewer than 1,500 subjects contributed by 6 global collaborators. HLA class I and class II types, where available, came from metadata supplied by the sample provider rather than from assay-based typing. Sample metadata almost always included a de-identified subject ID, COVID-19 status, age in years and sex. The prospective study material was composed of cDNA or gDNA derived from T cells, B-cell-depleted T cells, or PBMCs. The repertoires were made available in a free public database intended to serve as a resource for research on the immune response to SARS-CoV-2. General conclusions and limits of the study: The quantity of clinical and demographic metadata differed by source and by participant and was supplied without curation.

The germline V gene encodes CDR1 MNHEY and CDR2 SVGAGI. The CDR3 sequence holds 14 residues, the cysteine and phenylalanine included. Only the CDR3 DNA is retained, 42 bases long and in frame from the first base. The V and J ends are trimmed by 0 bases and 1 base, leaving 7 bases between them. Enrolling through a virtual design, the prospective study's participants ranged in age from roughly 18 to 89 years and lived across 24 United States geographic areas. To assign participants to cohorts, the prospective study relied on clinical history that participants themselves reported in a screening survey and a study questionnaire. Recovered participants in ImmuneRACE Cohort 3 were defined by two consecutive negative NP/OP PCR tests, clearance by a healthcare professional, or resolution of symptoms. Mobile phlebotomists in the prospective study collected whole blood, serum and a nasopharyngeal or oropharyngeal swab from every participant. Prospective study participants could optionally give additional blood draws and questionnaires over an approximately two-month period. Prospective study blood samples were shipped either frozen or at room temperature before DNA extraction.

The immunoSEQ Assay, a bias-controlled multiplex PCR, was used to amplify TCRbeta CDR3 regions from genomic DNA. In the paper's pipeline: Within the assay, amplification of reference gene primers was used to estimate how many nucleated cells each sample contained. To quantify the absolute abundance of each unique TCRbeta CDR3 rearrangement, sequence reads were collapsed and filtered. Productive Simpson clonality was computed per sample as the square root of Simpson's diversity index over productive rearrangements. Held by TCRdb, this immuneACCESS table contains in-frame sequences only and omits some clones. Under half of the omission traces to an unresolved V gene where checked; the cause of the rest is unknown. That table is the source of V, J and clone size, and D and trimming were worked out from the DNA. Within this sample are hundreds of thousands of clones, with about nine tenths of them counted one time only. About 1.6% of the sample lies in the top ten.

The sequence joins TRBV6-5 to TRBJ2-7, with the D gene not clear enough to name. This TCR derives from a man between 40 and 49 years old who had recovered from COVID-19. The material sequenced was PBMCs or T cells enriched from blood (not recorded which). The sequenced DNA: TGTGCCAGCAGTTACTCCTGGAGATCCTACGAGCAGTACTTC. Its protein product is CASSYSWRSYEQYF.